This TCR beta chain came from a study of cytomegalovirus exposure and HLA in healthy donors. General study results and limits: Researchers reported that a few CMV-associated chains were confirmed in vitro as CMV antigen-specific.

The PCR was carried out with 60 Vbeta primers and 13 Jbeta primers. The repertoire was sequenced with immunoSEQ multiplex PCR; TCRdb's copy has only in-frame clones and lacks some. The sample lists about 47,000 clones, less than 75% seen once, with 5% to 7.5% in the top ten. This CDR3 is built from 14 residues. Germline assignment: CDR1 SQVTM and CDR2 ANQGSEA. V was shortened by 2 bases and J by 2 bases, with 12 bases between the two germline ends. Note on this clone: Its specificity is not known.

The clonotype was recovered from a man younger than 45 in good health and CMV-seronegative. Sequencing used PBMCs. J is TRBJ1-2 and V is TRBV29-1; D ambiguous. This CDR3 reads CSVEHWEQNYGYTF. CDR3 nucleotide sequence: TGCAGCGTTGAACATTGGGAGCAAAACTATGGCTACACCTTC.